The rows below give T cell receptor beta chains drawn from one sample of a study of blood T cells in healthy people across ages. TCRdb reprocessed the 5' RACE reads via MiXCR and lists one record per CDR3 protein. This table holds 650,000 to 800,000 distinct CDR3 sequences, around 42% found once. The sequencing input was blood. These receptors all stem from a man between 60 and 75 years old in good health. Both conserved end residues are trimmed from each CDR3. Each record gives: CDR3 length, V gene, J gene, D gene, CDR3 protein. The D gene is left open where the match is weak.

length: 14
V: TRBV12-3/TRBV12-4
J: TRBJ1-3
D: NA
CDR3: ASSPSSASSGNTIY

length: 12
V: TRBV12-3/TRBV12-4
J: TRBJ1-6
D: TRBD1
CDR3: ASKGQGDHSPLH

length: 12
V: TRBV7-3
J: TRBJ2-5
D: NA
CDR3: ASSLTARGETQY

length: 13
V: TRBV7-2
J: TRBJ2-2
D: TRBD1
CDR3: ASSQGGYDTGELF

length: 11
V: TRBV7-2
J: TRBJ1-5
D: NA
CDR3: ASSLGGGGPQH

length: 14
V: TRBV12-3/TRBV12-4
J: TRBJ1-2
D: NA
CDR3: ASSLARTEINYGYT

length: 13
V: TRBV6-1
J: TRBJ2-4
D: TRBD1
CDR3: ASSEADRGLGEQY

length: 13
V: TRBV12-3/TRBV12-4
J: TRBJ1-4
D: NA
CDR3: ASSFSTGGNEKLF

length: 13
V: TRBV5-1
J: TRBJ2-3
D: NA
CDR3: ASSLIRLQTDTQY

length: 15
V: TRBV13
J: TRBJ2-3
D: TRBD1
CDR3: ASSLGLRGRIADTQY

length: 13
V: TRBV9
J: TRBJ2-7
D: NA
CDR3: ASSADWHQNYEQY

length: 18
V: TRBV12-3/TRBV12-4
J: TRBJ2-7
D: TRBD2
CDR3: ASSRLAGGLLILRAYEQY

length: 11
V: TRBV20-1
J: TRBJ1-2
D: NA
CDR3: SASQGPLGGYT

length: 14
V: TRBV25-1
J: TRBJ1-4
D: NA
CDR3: ASSESPGYPNEKLF

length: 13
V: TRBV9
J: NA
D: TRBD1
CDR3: ASSPRGDRRNEQY

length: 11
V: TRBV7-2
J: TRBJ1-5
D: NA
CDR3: ASSRRSNQPQH

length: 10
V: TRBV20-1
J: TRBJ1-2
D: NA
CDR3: SVLGGNYGYT

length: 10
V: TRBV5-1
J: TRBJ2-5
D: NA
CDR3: ASSLAEETQY

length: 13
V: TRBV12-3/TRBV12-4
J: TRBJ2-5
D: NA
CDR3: ASTPAWGAKETQY

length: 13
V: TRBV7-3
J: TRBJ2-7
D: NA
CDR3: ASSLTGKGDYEQY

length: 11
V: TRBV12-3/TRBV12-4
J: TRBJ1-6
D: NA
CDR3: ASSRNKNSPLH

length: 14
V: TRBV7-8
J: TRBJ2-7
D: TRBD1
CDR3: ASSKDRTSQGHEQY

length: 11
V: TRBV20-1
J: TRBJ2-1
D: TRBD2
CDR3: SAQTAGGRGQF

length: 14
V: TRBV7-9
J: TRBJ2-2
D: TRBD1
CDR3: ASSSRDRGLTGELF

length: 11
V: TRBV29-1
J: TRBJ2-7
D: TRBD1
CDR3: SVGQAGSYEQY

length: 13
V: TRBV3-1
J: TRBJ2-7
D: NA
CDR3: ASSRTGTTNYEQY

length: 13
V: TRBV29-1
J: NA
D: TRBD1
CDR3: SVPLGTDPYNEQY

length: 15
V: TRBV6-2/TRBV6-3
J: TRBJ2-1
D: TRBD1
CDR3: ASSYRDRPFSYNEQF

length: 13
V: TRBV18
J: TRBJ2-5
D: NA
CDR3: ASSPPPPPGETQY

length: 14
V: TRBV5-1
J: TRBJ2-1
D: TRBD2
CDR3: ASSTGLADSYNEQF

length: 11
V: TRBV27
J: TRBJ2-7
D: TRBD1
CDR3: ASSFETGIEQY